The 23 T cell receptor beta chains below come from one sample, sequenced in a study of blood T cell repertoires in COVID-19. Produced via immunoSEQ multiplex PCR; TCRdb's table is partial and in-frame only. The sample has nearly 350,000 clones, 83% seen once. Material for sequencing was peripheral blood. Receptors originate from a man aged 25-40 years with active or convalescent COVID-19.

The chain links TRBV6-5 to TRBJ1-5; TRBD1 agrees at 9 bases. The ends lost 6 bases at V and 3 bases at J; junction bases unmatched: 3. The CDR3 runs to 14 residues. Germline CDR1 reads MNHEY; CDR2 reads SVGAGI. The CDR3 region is CASRGQGYNQPQHF. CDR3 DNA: TGTGCCAGCAGGGGACAGGGTTACAATCAGCCCCAGCATTTT.

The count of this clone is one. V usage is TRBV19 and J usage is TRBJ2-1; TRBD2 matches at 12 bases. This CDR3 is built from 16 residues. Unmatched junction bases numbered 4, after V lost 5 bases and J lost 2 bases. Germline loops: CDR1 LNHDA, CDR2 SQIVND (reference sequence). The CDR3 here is CASSSRTSGTYNEQFF. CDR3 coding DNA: TGTGCCAGTAGTTCCCGGACTAGCGGGACCTACAATGAGCAGTTCTTC.

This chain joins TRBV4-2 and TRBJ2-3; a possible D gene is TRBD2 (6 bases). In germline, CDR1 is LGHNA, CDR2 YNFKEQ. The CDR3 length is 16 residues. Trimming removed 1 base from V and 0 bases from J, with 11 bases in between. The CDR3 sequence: CASSQGLSGSTDTQYF. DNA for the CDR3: TGTGCCAGCAGCCAAGGTCTCAGCGGGAGCACAGATACGCAGTATTTT.

The CDR3 DNA sequence: TGTGCCTGGAGTCACAAGGGGGGGGCTGAGCAGTTCTTC. Residues: CAWSHKGGAEQFF. The V gene is TRBV30, the J gene TRBJ2-1; D is possibly TRBD2 (7 bases). The V and J ends lost 2 bases and 9 bases respectively, with 14 bases between them. The length of the CDR3 is 13 residues. Germline V gene sequence: CDR1 GTSNPN, CDR2 SVGIG (reference sequence).

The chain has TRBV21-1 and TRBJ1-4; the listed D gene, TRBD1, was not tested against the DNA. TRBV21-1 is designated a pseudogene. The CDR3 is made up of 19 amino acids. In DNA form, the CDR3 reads TGTGCCAGCAGCAAAACGGGAACAGGGGGCATTTCAGGAAAGGAAAAACTGTTTTTT. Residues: CASSKTGTGGISGKEKLFF.

The CDR3 spells CAWSNSLNTEAFF. The DNA of the CDR3 is TGTGCCTGGAGTAACTCTCTGAACACTGAAGCTTTCTTT. J is TRBJ1-1 and V is TRBV30; D is undetermined. V lost 2 bases and J lost 0, with 7 bases in between. Germline CDR1 is GTSNPN and CDR2 is SVGIG (reference sequence). The CDR3 totals 13 residues.

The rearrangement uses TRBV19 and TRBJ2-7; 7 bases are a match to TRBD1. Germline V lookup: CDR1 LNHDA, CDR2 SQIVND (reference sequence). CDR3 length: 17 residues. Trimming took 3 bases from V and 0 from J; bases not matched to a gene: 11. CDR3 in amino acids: CASSIREGTEGSYEQYF. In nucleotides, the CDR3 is TGTGCCAGTAGTATTAGAGAGGGGACAGAAGGCTCCTACGAGCAGTACTTC.

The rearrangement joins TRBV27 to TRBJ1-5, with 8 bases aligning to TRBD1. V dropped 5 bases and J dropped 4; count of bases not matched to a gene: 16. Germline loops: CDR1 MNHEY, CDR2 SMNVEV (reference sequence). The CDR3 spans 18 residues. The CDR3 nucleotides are TGTGCCAGCAGTGTTACCCCTTCCCGGACAGGGAGAAATCAGCCCCAGCATTTT. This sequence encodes CASSVTPSRTGRNQPQHF.

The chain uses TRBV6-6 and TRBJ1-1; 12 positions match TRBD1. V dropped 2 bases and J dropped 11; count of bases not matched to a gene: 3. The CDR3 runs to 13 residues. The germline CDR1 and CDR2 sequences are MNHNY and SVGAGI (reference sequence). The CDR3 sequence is CASSYGTGGEAFF. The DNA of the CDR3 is TGTGCCAGCAGTTACGGGACAGGGGGCGAGGCTTTCTTT.

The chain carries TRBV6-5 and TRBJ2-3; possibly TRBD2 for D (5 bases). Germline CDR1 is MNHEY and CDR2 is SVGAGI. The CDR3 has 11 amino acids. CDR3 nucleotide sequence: TGTTCCGGAGGATACACAGATACGCAGTATTTT. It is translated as CSGGYTDTQYF.

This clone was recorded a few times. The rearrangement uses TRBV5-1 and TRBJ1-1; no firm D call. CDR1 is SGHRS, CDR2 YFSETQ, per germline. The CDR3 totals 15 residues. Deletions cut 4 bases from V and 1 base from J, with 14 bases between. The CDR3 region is CASSGMTGSNTEAFF. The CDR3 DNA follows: TGCGCCAGCAGCGGAATGACCGGGTCGAACACTGAAGCTTTCTTT.

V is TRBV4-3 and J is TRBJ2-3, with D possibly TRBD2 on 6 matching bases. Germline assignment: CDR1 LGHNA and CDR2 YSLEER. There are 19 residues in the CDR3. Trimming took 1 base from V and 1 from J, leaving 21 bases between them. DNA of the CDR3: TGCGCCAGCAGCCAAGGGAGGAGCGCGGCGGGGCGCGGCACAGATACGCAGTATTTT. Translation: CASSQGRSAAGRGTDTQYF.

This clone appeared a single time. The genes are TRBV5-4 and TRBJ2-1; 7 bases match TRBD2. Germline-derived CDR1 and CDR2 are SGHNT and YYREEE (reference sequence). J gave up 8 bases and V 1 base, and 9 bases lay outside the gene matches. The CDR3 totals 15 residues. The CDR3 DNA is TGTGCCAGCAGCTTGTTGGGAGGGCGCCTCCATGAGCAGTTCTTC. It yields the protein CASSLLGGRLHEQFF.

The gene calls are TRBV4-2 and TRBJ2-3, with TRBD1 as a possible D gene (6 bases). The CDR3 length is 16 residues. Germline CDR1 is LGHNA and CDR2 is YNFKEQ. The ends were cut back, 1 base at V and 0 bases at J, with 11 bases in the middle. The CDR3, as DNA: TGTGCCAGCAGCCAAGCCGGCAGGGGTAGCACAGATACGCAGTATTTT. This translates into CASSQAGRGSTDTQYF.

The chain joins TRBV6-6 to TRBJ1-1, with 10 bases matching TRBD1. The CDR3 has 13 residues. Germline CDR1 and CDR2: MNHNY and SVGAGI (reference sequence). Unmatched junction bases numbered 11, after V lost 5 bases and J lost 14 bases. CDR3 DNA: TGTGCCAGCAGTACCATGGGGACAGGGGCGCTATTCTTT. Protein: CASSTMGTGALFF.

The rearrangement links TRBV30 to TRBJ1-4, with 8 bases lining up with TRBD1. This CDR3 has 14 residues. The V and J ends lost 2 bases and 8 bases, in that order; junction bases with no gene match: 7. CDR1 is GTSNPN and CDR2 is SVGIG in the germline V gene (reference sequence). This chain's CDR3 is CAWSSRQGPEKLFF. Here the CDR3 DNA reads TGTGCCTGGAGTTCGAGACAGGGGCCGGAAAAACTGTTTTTT.

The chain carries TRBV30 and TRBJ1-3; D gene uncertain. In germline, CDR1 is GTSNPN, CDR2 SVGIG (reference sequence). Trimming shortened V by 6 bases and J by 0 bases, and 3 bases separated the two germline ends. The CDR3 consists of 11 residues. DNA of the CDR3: TGTGCCTGTAACTCTGGAAACACCATATATTTT. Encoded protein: CACNSGNTIYF.

The CDR3 DNA follows: TGTGCCAGCAGTTTAAGGGGTAACAATCAGCCCCAGCATTTT. This translates into CASSLRGNNQPQHF. The chain couples TRBV27 to TRBJ1-5; perhaps TRBD1 as D (5 bases). The CDR3 sequence is 14 residues long. Trimming took off 2 bases at V and 3 bases at J, with 8 bases between the two ends. Germline CDR1 and CDR2: MNHEY and SMNVEV (reference sequence).

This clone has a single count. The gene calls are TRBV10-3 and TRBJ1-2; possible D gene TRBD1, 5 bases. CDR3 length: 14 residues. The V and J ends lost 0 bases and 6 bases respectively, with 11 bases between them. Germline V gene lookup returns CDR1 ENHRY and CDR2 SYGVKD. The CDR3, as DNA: TGTGCCATCAGTGAGTCTCTGCAGACAGATGGCTACACCTTC. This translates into CAISESLQTDGYTF.

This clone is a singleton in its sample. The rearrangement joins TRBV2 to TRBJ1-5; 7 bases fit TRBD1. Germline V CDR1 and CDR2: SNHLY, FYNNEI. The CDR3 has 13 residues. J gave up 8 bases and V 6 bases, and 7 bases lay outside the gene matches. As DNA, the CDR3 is TGTGCCAGCAGACGGACAGGCCTGAAGCCCCAGCATTTT. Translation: CASRRTGLKPQHF.

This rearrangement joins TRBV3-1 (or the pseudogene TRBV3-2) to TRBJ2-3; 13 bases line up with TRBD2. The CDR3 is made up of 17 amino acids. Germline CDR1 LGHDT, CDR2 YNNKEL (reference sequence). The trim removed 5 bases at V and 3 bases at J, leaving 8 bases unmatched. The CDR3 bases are TGTGCCAGCAGCAAGGGACTAGCGGGGCCATGGACAGATACGCAGTATTTT. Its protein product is CASSKGLAGPWTDTQYF.

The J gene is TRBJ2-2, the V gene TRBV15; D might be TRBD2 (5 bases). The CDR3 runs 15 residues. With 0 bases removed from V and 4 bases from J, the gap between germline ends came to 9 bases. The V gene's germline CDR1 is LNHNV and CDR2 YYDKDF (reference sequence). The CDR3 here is CATSRDPSSTGELFF. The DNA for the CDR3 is TGTGCCACCAGCAGAGACCCTAGCAGCACCGGGGAGCTGTTTTTT.

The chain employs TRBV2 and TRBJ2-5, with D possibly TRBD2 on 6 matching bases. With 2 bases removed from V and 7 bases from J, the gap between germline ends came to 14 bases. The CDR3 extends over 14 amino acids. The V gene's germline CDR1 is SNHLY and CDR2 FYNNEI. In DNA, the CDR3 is TGTGCCAGCAGTGAACGCTCCCCCGGGGGGACCCAGTACTTC. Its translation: CASSERSPGGTQYF.